A selection of T cell receptor beta chains follows, all from one sample in a study of sequential checkpoint blockade in melanoma. Here immunoSEQ multiplex PCR was the method, and the copy in TCRdb shows in-frame clones only, minus some. Counted here are about 27,000 clones, approximately 77% occurring once; the ten biggest clones make up about an eighth. This specimen was CD8+ T cells sorted from blood (inferred from file names), taken from a patient given nivolumab and ipilimumab in sequence. The receptor set was obtained from a human donor with melanoma. Each CDR3 is given with its conserved first and last residue. The D gene is left open where the match is weak. Clone size, where shown, is once, few, many, or a class for clones that have expanded.

D	V	size	J	CDR3	DNA
-	TRBV11-2	-	TRBJ2-2	CASSPGPYTGELFF	TGTGCCAGCAGCCCAGGCCCTTACACCGGGGAGCTGTTTTTT
-	TRBV9	-	TRBJ1-5	CASSPWGGHQPQHF	TGTGCCAGCAGCCCGTGGGGGGGACACCAGCCCCAGCATTTT
TRBD1	TRBV6-5	-	TRBJ2-1	CASSYRGPYNEQFF	TGTGCCAGCAGTTACAGGGGGCCCTACAATGAGCAGTTCTTC
-	TRBV7-6	-	TRBJ1-2	CASSDSGMYYGYTF	TGTGCCAGCAGCGACTCAGGGATGTACTATGGCTACACCTTC
-	TRBV7-9	-	TRBJ1-2	CASTPTGKNYGYTF	TGTGCCAGCACCCCGACGGGAAAGAACTATGGCTACACCTTC
-	TRBV4-1	-	TRBJ2-1	CASSHNYNEQFF	TGCGCCAGCAGCCACAATTACAATGAGCAGTTCTTC
-	TRBV6-4	once	TRBJ1-6	CASSEGRANSPLHF	TGTGCCAGCAGTGAAGGCAGGGCCAATTCACCCCTCCACTTT
TRBD2	TRBV6-1	many	TRBJ2-1	CASTHRTSGGHEQFF	TGTGCCAGCACCCATAGGACTAGCGGGGGGCATGAGCAGTTCTTC
-	TRBV27	-	TRBJ1-2	CASSLKGAQNYGYTF	TGTGCCAGCAGTTTAAAAGGGGCGCAAAACTATGGCTACACCTTC
-	TRBV4-1	-	TRBJ2-1	CASSQVGVNEQFF	TGCGCCAGCAGCCAAGTCGGAGTCAATGAGCAGTTCTTC
-	TRBV29-1	once	TRBJ2-1	CSAHGAYNEQFF	TGCAGCGCGCACGGGGCCTACAATGAGCAGTTCTTC
TRBD2	TRBV9	-	TRBJ2-5	CASSVAGGPETQYF	TGTGCCAGCAGCGTAGCGGGGGGGCCAGAGACCCAGTACTTC
-	TRBV10-3	few	TRBJ2-7	CAISEPSTRGYEQYF	TGTGCCATCAGTGAGCCCTCCACCCGGGGCTACGAGCAGTACTTC
-	TRBV10-3	-	TRBJ2-7	CAISDMAEQYF	TGTGCCATCAGTGATATGGCAGAACAGTACTTC
-	TRBV28	-	TRBJ1-4	CASSFAGELDEKLFF	TGTGCCAGCAGTTTCGCAGGGGAACTCGATGAAAAACTGTTTTTT
TRBD1	TRBV7-6	-	TRBJ2-1	CASSLLTRGNEQFF	TGTGCCAGCAGCCTACTAACCAGGGGGAATGAGCAGTTCTTC
-	TRBV18	-	TRBJ2-3	CASSPGDTQYF	TGTGCCAGCTCACCTGGCGATACGCAGTATTTT
-	TRBV19	-	TRBJ2-1	CASSIALSYNEQFF	TGTGCCAGTAGTATAGCGCTAAGCTACAATGAGCAGTTCTTC
-	TRBV21-1	-	TRBJ2-7	CASSRGVLREQYF	TGTGCCAGCAGCAGGGGCGTGTTGCGCGAGCAGTACTTC
TRBD1	TRBV2	-	TRBJ2-7	CASFEGTGSLGNYEQYF	TGTGCCAGCTTCGAAGGGACAGGGAGCTTAGGGAACTACGAGCAGTACTTC
TRBD1	TRBV28	-	TRBJ1-4	CASSTPGQGREKLFF	TGTGCCAGCAGTACCCCGGGACAGGGAAGGGAAAAACTGTTTTTT
TRBD2	TRBV27	-	TRBJ2-1	CASSLTSGGVGNEQFF	TGTGCCAGCAGTTTGACTAGCGGGGGGGTGGGGAATGAGCAGTTCTTC
-	TRBV7-8	-	TRBJ1-2	CASSLAQNTLHYGYTF	TGTGCCAGCAGCTTAGCGCAGAACACGCTCCACTATGGCTACACCTTC
-	TRBV7-9	-	TRBJ2-3	CASSSKKTLTDTQYF	TGTGCCAGCAGCTCCAAGAAGACACTCACAGATACGCAGTATTTT
-	TRBV19	-	TRBJ2-3	CASSRVAADTQYF	TGTGCCAGTAGCCGGGTAGCGGCAGATACGCAGTATTTT
TRBD1	TRBV7-3	once	TRBJ2-1	CASSLEGQGDNEQFF	TGTGCCAGCAGCTTAGAGGGACAGGGTGATAATGAGCAGTTCTTC
TRBD1	TRBV10-3	-	TRBJ2-1	CAISVTGSVDNEQFF	TGTGCCATCAGTGTGACAGGGTCGGTAGACAATGAGCAGTTCTTC
TRBD1	TRBV13	-	TRBJ2-7	CASSSRDRAMVYEQYF	TGTGCCAGCAGCTCGAGGGACAGGGCAATGGTCTACGAGCAGTACTTC
-	TRBV5-5	-	TRBJ1-4	CASSSSSWEELFF	TGTGCCAGCAGCTCAAGCTCATGGGAGGAACTGTTTTTT
-	TRBV27	-	TRBJ2-7	CASSFRGAGYEQYF	TGTGCCAGCAGTTTTCGGGGGGCTGGCTACGAGCAGTACTTC
TRBD1	TRBV6-5	once	TRBJ2-7	CASRVQGAGYEQYF	TGTGCCAGCAGGGTACAGGGGGCCGGCTACGAGCAGTACTTC
TRBD1	TRBV7-9	-	TRBJ1-4	CASSSDRDEKLFF	TGTGCCAGCAGCTCGGACAGGGATGAAAAACTGTTTTTT
TRBD1	TRBV6-5	-	TRBJ1-2	CASSYRGQGRNGYTF	TGTGCCAGCAGTTACAGGGGACAGGGGAGAAATGGCTACACCTTC
TRBD2	TRBV4-1	-	TRBJ2-3	CASSQVPSGGETDTQYF	TGCGCCAGCAGCCAAGTGCCTAGCGGGGGGGAAACAGATACGCAGTATTTT
TRBD1	TRBV6-1	-	TRBJ1-2	CASSIRDRAKGYTF	TGTGCCAGCAGTATACGGGACAGGGCTAAAGGCTACACCTTC
-	TRBV4-1	once	TRBJ2-7	CASSQLFVGSYEQYF	TGCGCCAGCAGCCAACTGTTCGTCGGTTCCTACGAGCAGTACTTC
-	TRBV7-8	-	TRBJ2-1	CASSPGSSEQFF	TGTGCCAGCAGCCCCGGGAGTAGCGAGCAGTTCTTC
TRBD2	TRBV4-2	medium-sized	TRBJ2-1	CASSSAGTRDPYGEQFF	TGTGCCAGCAGCTCCGCCGGGACTAGGGACCCCTATGGTGAGCAGTTCTTC
-	TRBV19	-	TRBJ1-4	CASSDGLPTNEKLFF	TGTGCCAGTAGTGACGGACTGCCAACTAATGAAAAACTGTTTTTT
TRBD1	TRBV29-1	-	TRBJ2-7	CSVAGTGRTYEQYF	TGCAGCGTTGCGGGGACAGGTCGCACCTACGAGCAGTACTTC
TRBD1	TRBV6-5	-	TRBJ1-1	CASGGRGLGEAFF	TGTGCCAGCGGAGGAAGGGGGCTCGGTGAAGCTTTCTTT
TRBD2	TRBV4-1	-	TRBJ2-1	CASSQEAGDYNEQFF	TGCGCCAGCAGCCAAGAAGCGGGGGATTACAATGAGCAGTTCTTC
TRBD2	TRBV27	-	TRBJ2-1	CASDNRASGENEQFF	TGTGCCAGCGACAACCGGGCCAGCGGGGAGAATGAGCAGTTCTTC
-	TRBV9	few	TRBJ2-2	CASSVARNTGELFF	TGTGCCAGCAGCGTAGCGCGGAACACCGGGGAGCTGTTTTTT